The 17 T cell receptor beta chains below all came from one sample that was sequenced in a study of T-cell memory formation after mild COVID-19. Via MiXCR, TCRdb re-called the 5' RACE reads, giving one row per CDR3 protein. In the table there are 260,000 or so distinct CDR3 sequences, around 15% of which are singletons. The sample was PBMCs or a T cell subset sorted from them (not recorded which). All receptors come from a man younger than 30 who had mild COVID-19 (a few samples of this study predate the infection). Cell type and time point are not known.

This clonotype was seen more than once but under ten times. The genes are TRBV7-9 and TRBJ1-2, with D unclear. The CDR3 has 14 amino acids. CDR1 is SEHNR and CDR2 is FQNEAQ in the germline V gene (reference sequence). V was cut by 1 base and J by 3 bases, with 9 bases left in between. The CDR3 spells CASSLDVRDYGYTF. The CDR3 bases are TGTGCCAGCAGCTTAGATGTCCGAGACTATGGCTACACCTTC.

This rearrangement joins TRBV5-1 to TRBJ2-2; D might be TRBD1 (6 bases). Germline CDR1 is SGHRS and CDR2 is YFSETQ. Between the trimmed V and J ends, which lost 4 bases and 4 bases, there was a span of 14 bases. The CDR3 is 15 residues long. The CDR3 loop reads CASSPRGHPTGELFF. The CDR3 DNA is TGCGCCAGCAGCCCCCGGGGACACCCCACCGGGGAGCTGTTTTTT.

This clonotype was picked up a small number of times. The rearrangement joins TRBV6-2 or TRBV6-3 to TRBJ1-2; 8 positions agree with TRBD1. The trim removed 5 bases at V and 6 bases at J, leaving 8 bases unmatched. CDR1 MNHEY and CDR2 SVGEGT come from the germline V gene. This CDR3 region has 14 residues. The CDR3 nucleotides read TGTGCCAGCAGTCCCCGCTGGACAGGGAATGGCTACACCTTC. Protein: CASSPRWTGNGYTF.

V is TRBV27 and J is TRBJ1-1; 8 bases match TRBD1. CDR3 length: 15 residues. Unmatched junction bases numbered 7, after V lost 4 bases and J lost 3 bases. The germline V gene encodes CDR1 MNHEY and CDR2 SMNVEV (reference sequence). The CDR3 coding sequence is TGTGCCAGCAGTTGGGACAGGCGCAGGGACACTGAAGCTTTCTTT. Amino acids: CASSWDRRRDTEAFF.

V and J are TRBV20-1 and TRBJ2-7, with 8 bases that match TRBD2. The V gene's germline CDR1 is DFQATT and CDR2 SNEGSKA (reference sequence). V trimming: 6 bases; J trimming: 3 bases; junction bases outside the gene matches: 13. This CDR3 comprises 15 residues. CDR3 DNA sequence: TGCAGTGCCCTCGTAGGGTTGGCGGGAGGCTACGAGCAGTACTTC. It is translated as CSALVGLAGGYEQYF.

This clonotype was detected ten times or more. This chain links TRBV4-3 with TRBJ2-1; D may be TRBD1 or TRBD2 (5 bases each). CDR3 size: 13 residues. CDR1 and CDR2 (germline): LGHNA, YSLEER. With 4 bases removed from V and 7 bases from J, the gap between germline ends came to 11 bases. This CDR3 is CASSLAWGNEQFF. In nucleotides, the CDR3 is TGCGCCAGCAGCCTGGCATGGGGGAATGAGCAGTTCTTC.

This clonotype was counted a few times. This chain joins TRBV3-2 and TRBJ2-7; TRBD1 reflects the table's D call only, with no check against the DNA. TRBV3-2 is a pseudogene locus. CDR3 size: 15 residues. CDR3 DNA: TGTGCCAGCTTTTGCTGGGGGGAAGTTTCCTACGAGCAGTACGTC. It translates to CASFCWGEVSYEQYV.

The chain joins TRBV5-1 to TRBJ1-1, with unresolved D. Between the trimmed V and J ends, which lost 4 bases and 0 bases, there was a span of 7 bases. Per the germline V gene, CDR1 is SGHRS and CDR2 is YFSETQ. The CDR3 extends over 13 amino acids. The CDR3 sequence is CASSVSMNTEAFF. CDR3 coding DNA: TGCGCCAGCAGCGTCTCAATGAACACTGAAGCTTTCTTT. Using reference TRBV5-1 and TRBJ1-1 for the parts outside the CDR3, the full variable domain is KAGVTQTPRYLIKTRGQQVTLSCSPISGHRSVSWYQQTPGQGLQFLFEYFSETQRNKGNFPGRFSGRQFSNSRSEMNVSTLELGDSALYLCASSVSMNTEAFFGQGTRLTVV.

The chain couples TRBV20-1 to TRBJ2-1, with D perhaps TRBD2 (5 bases). V was shortened by 4 bases and J by 3 bases, with 13 bases between the two germline ends. Germline V gene lookup returns CDR1 DFQATT and CDR2 SNEGSKA (reference sequence). CDR3 length: 14 amino acids. The CDR3 nucleotides are TGCAGTGCTAAATCCGGGGAGATCTACAATGAGCAGTTCTTC. Amino acid sequence: CSAKSGEIYNEQFF.

V is TRBV20-1 and J is TRBJ1-3; D is unresolved. Germline values: CDR1 DFQATT, CDR2 SNEGSKA (reference sequence). V gave up 6 bases and J gave up 0 bases, with 18 bases separating them. This CDR3 spans 16 amino acids. The CDR3 DNA reads TGCAGTGCCCTCGACGGACTCAAAATCTCTGGAAACACCATATATTTT. The encoded protein is CSALDGLKISGNTIYF.

The rearrangement uses TRBV4-1 and TRBJ1-5, with 7 bases lining up with TRBD1. After removal of 1 base from V and 6 bases from J, the junction contained 6 bases not matched to a gene. The germline V gene encodes CDR1 MGHRA and CDR2 YSYEKL. The CDR3 covers 15 residues. As DNA, the CDR3 is TGCGCCAGCAGCCAAGGTACAGGGGTGGGTCAGCCCCAGCATTTT. It specifies CASSQGTGVGQPQHF.

This clonotype has just a few counts. The chain is built from TRBV3-1 and TRBJ1-1; D call uncertain. This CDR3 spans 16 amino acids. Germline V gene sequence: CDR1 LGHDT, CDR2 YNNKEL (reference sequence). The germline V and J ends were trimmed by 0 bases and 1 base, with 12 bases remaining between them. The CDR3 is CASSQDPPPGNTEAFF. As DNA, the CDR3 is TGTGCCAGCAGCCAAGATCCACCCCCCGGGAACACTGAAGCTTTCTTT.

This clonotype was counted a few times. The CDR3 region has the DNA TGTGCCAGCAGCTCCGGGACAGGGGGGTCACCCCTCCACTTT. Its protein is CASSSGTGGSPLHF. The chain carries TRBV7-6 and TRBJ1-6; 11 bases match TRBD1. V trimming: 4 bases; J trimming: 10 bases; junction bases outside the gene matches: 3. Germline CDR1 and CDR2: SGHVS and FNYEAQ. The CDR3 length is 14 residues. Combining the CDR3 with reference TRBV7-6 and TRBJ1-6 gives the whole variable domain GAGVSQSPRYKVTKRGQDVALRCDPISGHVSLYWYRQALGQGPEFLTYFNYEAQQDKSGLPNDRFSAERPEGSISTLTIQRTEQRDSAMYRCASSSGTGGSPLHFGNGTRLTVT.

The chain couples TRBV12-3 or TRBV12-4 to TRBJ2-7; tentatively, D is TRBD1 or TRBD2 (5 bases each). V was cut by 7 bases and J by 4 bases, with 17 bases left in between. This CDR3 has 14 amino acids. The CDR3 here is CASTEGRHGYEQYF. The CDR3 DNA is TGTGCCAGCACTGAGGGGAGACACGGGTACGAGCAGTACTTC.

This clonotype turned up a few times. The chain is built from TRBV4-1 and TRBJ2-5, with a tentative D call TRBD2 (5 bases). The CDR3 is made up of 15 amino acids. Trimming removed 4 bases from V and 5 bases from J, with 17 bases in between. CDR1 MGHRA and CDR2 YSYEKL come from the germline V gene. The CDR3 DNA is TGCGCCAGCAGCCTGCCGGACGCCAGAGGGGAGACCCAGTACTTC. Amino acid sequence: CASSLPDARGETQYF.

This clonotype was found a few times. The CDR3 protein is CASSRGISLAKNIQYF. CDR3 in DNA: TGTGCCAGCTCCCGTGGGATAAGTCTAGCCAAAAACATTCAGTACTTC. The chain employs TRBV28 and TRBJ2-4; D gene ambiguous. Germline CDR1 MDHEN, CDR2 SYDVKM. The ends were cut back, 8 bases at V and 0 bases at J, with 17 bases in the middle. CDR3 length: 16 residues.

This clonotype was recorded a few times. This CDR3 reads CASSQDPIRDISQPQHF. The CDR3, as DNA: TGCGCCAGCAGCCAAGATCCGATCCGAGACATCTCTCAGCCCCAGCATTTT. The gene calls are TRBV4-3 and TRBJ1-5, with no clear D. This CDR3 is 17 amino acids long. Germline V gives CDR1 LGHNA, CDR2 YSLEER. V gave up 0 bases and J gave up 6 bases, with 18 bases separating them.